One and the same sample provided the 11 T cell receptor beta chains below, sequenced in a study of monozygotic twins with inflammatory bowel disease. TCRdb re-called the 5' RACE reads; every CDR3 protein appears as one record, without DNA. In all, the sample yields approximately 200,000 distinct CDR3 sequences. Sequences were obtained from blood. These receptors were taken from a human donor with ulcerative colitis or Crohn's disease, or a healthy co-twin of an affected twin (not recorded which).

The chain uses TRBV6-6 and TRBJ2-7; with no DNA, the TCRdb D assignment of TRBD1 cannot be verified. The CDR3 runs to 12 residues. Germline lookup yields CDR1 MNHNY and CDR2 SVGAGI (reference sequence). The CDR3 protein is CASSLQAGEQYF.

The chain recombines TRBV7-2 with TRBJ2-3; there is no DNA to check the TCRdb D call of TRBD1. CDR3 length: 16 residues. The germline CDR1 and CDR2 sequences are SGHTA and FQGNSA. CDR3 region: CASSLVGQQRTDTQYF.

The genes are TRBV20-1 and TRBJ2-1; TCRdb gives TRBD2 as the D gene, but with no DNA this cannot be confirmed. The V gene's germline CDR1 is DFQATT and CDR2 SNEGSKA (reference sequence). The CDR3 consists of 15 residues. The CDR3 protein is CSARDLAGVYNEQFF.

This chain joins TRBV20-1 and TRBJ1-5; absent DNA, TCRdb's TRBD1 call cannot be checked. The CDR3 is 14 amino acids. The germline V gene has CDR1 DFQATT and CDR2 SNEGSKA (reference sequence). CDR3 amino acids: CSAKRQGQVQPQHF.

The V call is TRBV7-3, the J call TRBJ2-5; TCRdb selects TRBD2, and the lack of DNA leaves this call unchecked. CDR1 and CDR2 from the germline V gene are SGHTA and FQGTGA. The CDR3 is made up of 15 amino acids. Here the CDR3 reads CASSLLAGYQETQYF.

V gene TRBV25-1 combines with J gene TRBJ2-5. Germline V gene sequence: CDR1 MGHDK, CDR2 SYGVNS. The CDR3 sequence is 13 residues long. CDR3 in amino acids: CATRGNAEETQYF.

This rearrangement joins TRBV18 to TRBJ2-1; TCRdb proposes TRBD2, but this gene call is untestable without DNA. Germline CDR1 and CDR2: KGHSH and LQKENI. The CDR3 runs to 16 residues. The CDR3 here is CASSPPGLAGGDEQFF.

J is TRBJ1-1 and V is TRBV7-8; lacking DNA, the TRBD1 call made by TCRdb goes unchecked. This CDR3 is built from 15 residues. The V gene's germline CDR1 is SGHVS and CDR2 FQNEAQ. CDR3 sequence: CASSTGTGLKTEAFF. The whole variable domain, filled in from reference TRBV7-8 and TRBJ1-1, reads GAGVSQSPRYKVAKRGQDVALRCDPISGHVSLFWYQQALGQGPEFLTYFQNEAQLDKSGLPSDRFFAERPEGSVSTLKIQRTQQEDSAVYLCASSTGTGLKTEAFFGQGTRLTVV.

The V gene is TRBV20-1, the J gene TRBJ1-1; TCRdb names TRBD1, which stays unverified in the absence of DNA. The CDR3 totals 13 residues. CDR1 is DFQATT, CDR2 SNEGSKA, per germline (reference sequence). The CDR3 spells CSARDGRGTEAFF.

Here the CDR3 reads CASSRIQQSGREQFF. V and J are TRBV11-2 and TRBJ2-1; TCRdb's D gene call, TRBD1, goes unchecked for lack of DNA. This CDR3 comprises 15 residues. Germline V gives CDR1 SGHAT, CDR2 FQNNGV.

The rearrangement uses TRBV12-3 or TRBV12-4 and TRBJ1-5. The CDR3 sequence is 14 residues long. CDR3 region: CASSFQVGGQPQHF.